These T cell receptor beta chains were read from a single sample in a study of blood T cell repertoires in COVID-19. Profiled with immunoSEQ multiplex PCR; TCRdb holds only in-frame clones, not every one. The data show under 200,000 clones, more than 65% seen once. Sequencing was done on a sample of PBMCs or T cells enriched from blood (not recorded which). These TCRs come from a woman in her 40s with acute COVID-19. The CDR3 runs from the conserved cysteine through the conserved F or W. Fields, in order: CDR3 protein, CDR3 DNA, D gene, V gene, J gene, clone size. The D gene is left open where the match is weak. Expanded clones get a size class; other rows say once, few or many, or leave the size out.

CDR3: CAPLPEDSPLHF; DNA: TGTGCCCCCCTCCCCGAGGATTCACCCCTCCACTTT; D: -; V: TRBV5-6; J: TRBJ1-6; size: -
CDR3: CASWSPNSGNTIYF; DNA: TGTGCCAGCTGGTCGCCGAATAGTGGAAACACCATATATTTT; D: -; V: TRBV19; J: TRBJ1-3; size: -
CDR3: CAWSRLTNTGELFF; DNA: TGTGCCTGGAGCCGACTGACGAACACCGGGGAGCTGTTTTTT; D: -; V: TRBV30; J: TRBJ2-2; size: -
CDR3: CATSDSWSSYNEQFF; DNA: TGTGCCACCAGTGATTCGTGGAGCTCCTACAATGAGCAGTTCTTC; D: -; V: TRBV24-1; J: TRBJ2-1; size: -
CDR3: CASSVGYSNQPQHF; DNA: TGTGCCAGCAGCGTAGGCTATAGCAATCAGCCCCAGCATTTT; D: -; V: TRBV9; J: TRBJ1-5; size: -
CDR3: CASSLWLAGAGELFF; DNA: TGTGCCAGCAGTTTATGGCTAGCGGGAGCCGGGGAGCTGTTTTTT; D: TRBD2; V: TRBV27; J: TRBJ2-2; size: -
CDR3: CASSSTGVQPQHF; DNA: TGTGCCAGCAGTTCGACAGGGGTTCAGCCCCAGCATTTT; D: TRBD1; V: TRBV28; J: TRBJ1-5; size: -
CDR3: CASSQDLPPYEQYF; DNA: TGCGCCAGCAGCCAAGATCTACCCCCCTACGAGCAGTACTTC; D: -; V: TRBV4-1; J: TRBJ2-7; size: -
CDR3: CASSFDREGGYTF; DNA: TGTGCCAGCAGCTTCGACCGGGAGGGTGGCTACACCTTC; D: -; V: TRBV6-5; J: TRBJ1-2; size: -
CDR3: CASSLDMTSGSGYEQFF; DNA: TGCGCCAGCAGCTTGGATATGACTAGCGGGAGTGGGTATGAGCAGTTCTTC; D: TRBD2; V: TRBV5-1; J: TRBJ2-1; size: -
CDR3: CASSITDTGWETQYF; DNA: TGTGCCAGTAGTATCACGGACACGGGCTGGGAGACCCAGTACTTC; D: -; V: TRBV19; J: TRBJ2-5; size: -
CDR3: CASSTLSGGRGENIQYF; DNA: TGTGCCAGCAGCACCCTCAGTGGCGGGCGCGGGGAAAACATTCAGTACTTC; D: -; V: TRBV11-2; J: TRBJ2-4; size: -
CDR3: CASSAASGGGETQYF; DNA: TGTGCCAGCAGCGCTGCTTCGGGAGGAGGTGAGACCCAGTACTTC; D: TRBD2; V: TRBV9; J: TRBJ2-5; size: -
CDR3: CASSLALAPTDTQYF; DNA: TGTGCCAGCAGCTTAGCGTTGGCTCCCACAGATACGCAGTATTTT; D: -; V: TRBV7-2; J: TRBJ2-3; size: -
CDR3: CASSGGTSGSSDTQYF; DNA: TGTGCCAGTAGTGGGGGGACTAGCGGGAGCAGTGATACGCAGTATTTT; D: TRBD2; V: TRBV19; J: TRBJ2-3; size: -
CDR3: CASSLGQGWGGDTEAFF; DNA: TGTGCCAGCAGCCTCGGACAGGGTTGGGGTGGGGACACTGAAGCTTTCTTT; D: TRBD1; V: TRBV5-6; J: TRBJ1-1; size: -
CDR3: CASSEIEGNTIYF; DNA: TGTGCCAGCAGTGAAATCGAGGGAAACACCATATATTTT; D: -; V: TRBV6-1; J: TRBJ1-3; size: few
CDR3: CASSLDRAGTEAFF; DNA: TGTGCCAGCAGCTTAGACAGGGCGGGGACTGAAGCTTTCTTT; D: -; V: TRBV11-2; J: TRBJ1-1; size: -
CDR3: CASSRFLAGGPETQYF; DNA: TGTGCCAGTAGTAGGTTTTTGGCGGGAGGGCCGGAGACCCAGTACTTC; D: TRBD2; V: TRBV19; J: TRBJ2-5; size: -
CDR3: CASGLGTGNEQYF; DNA: TGTGCTAGTGGTTTGGGGACAGGGAACGAGCAGTACTTC; D: TRBD1; V: TRBV12-5; J: TRBJ2-7; size: many
CDR3: CASSQVGTSGSATDTQYF; DNA: TGCGCCAGCAGCCAAGTCGGGACTAGCGGGAGTGCGACAGATACGCAGTATTTT; D: TRBD2; V: TRBV4-1; J: TRBJ2-3; size: -
CDR3: CASSPTGGRITEAFF; DNA: TGTGCCAGCAGCCCGACAGGGGGTAGGATCACTGAAGCTTTCTTT; D: TRBD1; V: TRBV7-9; J: TRBJ1-1; size: -
CDR3: CATSDATKDTAEQFF; DNA: TGTGCCACCAGTGATGCAACCAAGGACACGGCTGAGCAGTTCTTC; D: -; V: TRBV24-1; J: TRBJ2-1; size: -
CDR3: CASRRDRENEQFF; DNA: TGTGCCAGCAGGCGGGACAGGGAGAATGAGCAGTTCTTC; D: TRBD1; V: TRBV14; J: TRBJ2-1; size: once
CDR3: CASSFPGDTQYF; DNA: TGTGCCAGCAGTTTCCCCGGAGATACGCAGTATTTT; D: -; V: TRBV12-3/TRBV12-4; J: TRBJ2-3; size: -
CDR3: CASSPQQGTAGGRETQYF; DNA: TGTGCCAGCAGCCCCCAGCAGGGTACAGCGGGAGGGCGAGAGACCCAGTACTTC; D: TRBD2; V: TRBV9; J: TRBJ2-5; size: many
CDR3: CASSQVRGETQYF; DNA: TGCGCCAGCAGCCAAGTCCGCGGGGAGACCCAGTACTTC; D: -; V: TRBV4-1; J: TRBJ2-5; size: -
CDR3: CASSMTSGTDTQYF; DNA: TGCGCCAGCAGCATGACTAGCGGGACAGATACGCAGTATTTT; D: TRBD2; V: TRBV5-1; J: TRBJ2-3; size: -
CDR3: CASSGRGYEQYF; DNA: TGTGCCAGTAGCGGGAGAGGATACGAGCAGTACTTC; D: -; V: TRBV19; J: TRBJ2-7; size: -
CDR3: CAWSAPWDRRTEAFF; DNA: TGTGCCTGGAGTGCCCCATGGGACAGGAGAACTGAAGCTTTCTTT; D: TRBD1; V: TRBV30; J: TRBJ1-1; size: -
CDR3: CASSPPGVSGNTIYF; DNA: TGTGCCAGCAGCCCGCCGGGGGTCTCTGGAAACACCATATATTTT; D: -; V: TRBV28; J: TRBJ1-3; size: many
CDR3: CASSKPRDRVSYEQFF; DNA: TGTGCCAGCAGCAAACCCCGGGACAGGGTCAGTTATGAGCAGTTCTTC; D: TRBD1; V: TRBV5-4; J: TRBJ2-1; size: -
CDR3: CAISEGGGNYGYTF; DNA: TGTGCCATCAGTGAGGGCGGAGGAAACTATGGCTACACCTTC; D: -; V: TRBV10-3; J: TRBJ1-2; size: -
CDR3: CASSQPGTGLYGYTF; DNA: TGTGCCAGCAGCCAACCCGGGACAGGTCTCTATGGCTACACCTTC; D: TRBD1; V: TRBV5-8; J: TRBJ1-2; size: once
CDR3: CASSLLPPTSGRSDEQFF; DNA: TGCGCCAGCAGCCTCCTCCCCCCCACTAGCGGGAGATCAGATGAGCAGTTCTTC; D: TRBD2; V: TRBV4-1; J: TRBJ2-1; size: -
CDR3: CASSEARGRETQYF; DNA: TGTGCCAGCAGTGAAGCGCGCGGTCGGGAGACCCAGTACTTC; D: -; V: TRBV2; J: TRBJ2-5; size: -
CDR3: CSVGLESRGYTF; DNA: TGCAGCGTTGGACTGGAAAGTCGTGGCTACACCTTC; D: -; V: TRBV29-1; J: TRBJ1-2; size: -
CDR3: CAVKEGATGYTF; DNA: TGTGCTGTTAAGGAGGGGGCGACTGGCTACACCTTC; D: TRBD1; V: TRBV7-7; J: TRBJ1-2; size: -
CDR3: CASSQDSTNSNQPQHF; DNA: TGTGCCAGCAGCCAGGACAGTACGAATAGCAATCAGCCCCAGCATTTT; D: -; V: TRBV3-1/TRBV3-2; J: TRBJ1-5; size: -
CDR3: CASSLSGFRSYEQYF; DNA: TGTGCCAGCAGCTTAAGCGGGTTTCGATCCTACGAGCAGTACTTC; D: -; V: TRBV7-9; J: TRBJ2-7; size: -
CDR3: CASSPGQHSGNTIYF; DNA: TGTGCCAGCTCACCGGGACAGCACTCTGGAAACACCATATATTTT; D: TRBD1; V: TRBV18; J: TRBJ1-3; size: -
CDR3: CASSAPGQEQFF; DNA: TGTGCCAGTAGTGCTCCCGGACAGGAGCAGTTCTTC; D: -; V: TRBV19; J: TRBJ2-1; size: once
CDR3: CASTQAGATDTQYF; DNA: TGTGCCAGCACCCAAGCGGGAGCGACAGATACGCAGTATTTT; D: TRBD2; V: TRBV6-5; J: TRBJ2-3; size: -
CDR3: CASRGGRSDNEQFF; DNA: TGTGCCAGCAGGGGGGGACGCAGTGACAATGAGCAGTTCTTC; D: -; V: TRBV2; J: TRBJ2-1; size: -
CDR3: CASSFQGQETQYF; DNA: TGCGCCAGCAGCTTCCAGGGCCAAGAGACCCAGTACTTC; D: -; V: TRBV5-1; J: TRBJ2-5; size: -
CDR3: CASSEKGAMEQFF; DNA: TGTGCCAGCAGTGAAAAGGGGGCCATGGAGCAGTTCTTC; D: TRBD1; V: TRBV6-1; J: TRBJ2-1; size: -
CDR3: CASSWGLQGTEAFF; DNA: TGTGCCAGCAGCTGGGGGCTCCAGGGCACTGAAGCTTTCTTT; D: -; V: TRBV7-8; J: TRBJ1-1; size: -
CDR3: CASSPLQGVNTEAFF; DNA: TGTGCCAGCTCACCACTACAGGGCGTTAACACTGAAGCTTTCTTT; D: -; V: TRBV18; J: TRBJ1-1; size: -
CDR3: CASSEIGSGTDTQYF; DNA: TGTGCCAGCAGTGAAATCGGGAGTGGCACAGATACGCAGTATTTT; D: -; V: TRBV2; J: TRBJ2-3; size: -
CDR3: CASSFSQGYTF; DNA: TGTGCCAGCAGTTTTAGCCAGGGCTACACCTTC; D: -; V: TRBV12-3/TRBV12-4; J: TRBJ1-2; size: -
CDR3: CASSLGQVMNTEAFF; DNA: TGTGCCAGCAGTTTAGGACAAGTCATGAACACTGAAGCTTTCTTT; D: -; V: TRBV6-5; J: TRBJ1-1; size: -
CDR3: CASSPPAGGGYGYTF; DNA: TGTGCCAGCAGCCCCCCGGCCGGGGGGGGCTATGGCTACACCTTC; D: -; V: TRBV9; J: TRBJ1-2; size: -
CDR3: CASGFSDTEAFF; DNA: TGTGCTAGTGGTTTTTCGGACACTGAAGCTTTCTTT; D: -; V: TRBV12-5; J: TRBJ1-1; size: once
CDR3: CATSDLHIEQFF; DNA: TGTGCCACCAGTGATTTGCACATTGAGCAGTTCTTC; D: -; V: TRBV24-1; J: TRBJ2-1; size: -